This TCR beta chain was documented in a study of CD8 T cells in Susac syndrome. Patients with Susac syndrome met diagnostic criteria that were recently defined for definite or probable disease. After extraction with the RNeasy kit, roughly 0.5 to 1 ug of the RNA was reverse transcribed using random hexamers. Coverage of TCR beta CDR3 amplification by immunoSEQ multiplex PCR extended to 54 Vbeta and 13 Jbeta. One entry per CDR3 protein, called by TCRdb with MiXCR from the immunoSEQ multiplex PCR reads. The table shows about 120,000 distinct CDR3 sequences, with over 95% occurring only once. V shed 6 bases, J shed 5 bases, and the junction held 10 bases outside the gene matches. The germline CDR1 and CDR2 sequences are SQVTM and ANQGSEA. CDR3 size: 14 residues.

This clonotype was obtained from a human donor with Susac syndrome. The chain links TRBV29-1 to TRBJ2-5, with 9 bases aligning to TRBD2. The sequencing sample was made of CD4+ T cells from PBMCs. The CDR3 DNA follows: TGCAGCGTCCTTCGGGCGGGAGGGGTCGAGACCCAGTACTTC. It encodes CSVLRAGGVETQYF.